This T cell receptor beta chain was documented in a study of tumor-infiltrating lymphocytes in primary liver carcinoma. Study-level points and caveats: Blood fell significantly below tumors in its top-250-clone fraction (p = 0.039).

Co-extraction of RNA and DNA was performed on 20-30 mg of unsorted bulk tissue. Infection with HBV was chronic in patients; they were treatment-naive. The proportion of viable tumor cells exceeded 80% in every tumor sample. TCR beta cDNA was prepared out of roughly 500 ng total RNA by means of a constant-region primer. Three rounds of nested multiplex PCR with slightly modified ARM-PCR produced TCR beta libraries. A C-beta reverse primer and TRBV1-TRBV30 forward primers served in each of the first two PCR rounds, at approximately 10 cycles apiece. From the multiplex PCR reads, TCRdb called clonotypes with MiXCR, one entry per CDR3 protein. The repertoire has 20,000 to 25,000 distinct CDR3 sequences, under 75% of them found once; the top ten carry approximately 41%. In germline, CDR1 is SGHKS, CDR2 YYEKEE (reference sequence). CDR3 length equals 17 residues. A remark on this clonotype: Its specificity is not known. One junction end disagrees with the germline gene, perhaps due to a read error.

The sequence was obtained from a man aged 40-49 years with primary liver carcinoma and hepatitis B virus infection. This rearrangement joins TRBV5-5 to TRBJ2-1, with TRBD2 identical over 9 bases. The sample comprised liver tumor tissue from sampling region 1. The subset denotes: tumor region T1, superior pole. Written as DNA, the CDR3 is TGTCCCAGCAGCTCGGGACTAGCCATCGGTTACTACAATGCGCGGTTCTTC. Amino acid sequence: CPSSSGLAIGYYNARFF.